This T cell receptor (beta chain) was found in a study of blood T cell repertoires in COVID-19. As originally analysed: Quantification of nucleated cells was approximated via reference gene primer amplification. Measured with immunoSEQ multiplex PCR; TCRdb has only the in-frame clones, and not every one. V and J calls and clone size are given by that table; D and trimming were obtained from the DNA. The data hold over 300,000 clones, with more than 80% observed a single time. This CDR3 has 13 amino acids. Trimming took 6 bases from V and 5 from J; bases not matched to a gene: 6. The germline V gene encodes CDR1 MNHNY and CDR2 SVGAGI (reference sequence).

The gene calls are TRBV6-6 and TRBJ1-1, with 7 bases that match TRBD1. Sequenced sample: peripheral blood. This TCR was recovered from a man between 40 and 49 years old with acute or convalescent COVID-19. CDR3 DNA: TGTGCCAGCAGGGGACAGATGGGGACTGAAGCTTTCTTT. Translated, it gives CASRGQMGTEAFF.